This is a list of T cell receptor beta chains from one sample in a study of blood T cell repertoires in COVID-19. Profiled with immunoSEQ multiplex PCR; TCRdb holds only in-frame clones, not every one. In the table there are roughly 200,000 clones, 88% of which are singletons. The sequencing sample was made of peripheral blood. All receptors come from a man aged 40-49 years with active or convalescent COVID-19. The CDR3 runs from the conserved cysteine through the conserved F or W. The D gene is left open where the match is weak. Clone size is shown for a subset of rows, as once, few, many or a class of expanded clone.

j_call: TRBJ1-1; v_call: TRBV5-1; clone_size: .; d_call: .; cdr3_nt: TGCGCCAGCAGCTTGGCCGGGGGGCGTGAAGCTTTCTTT; cdr3_aa: CASSLAGGREAFF
j_call: TRBJ2-7; v_call: TRBV7-2; clone_size: .; d_call: .; cdr3_nt: TGTGCCAGCAGCTTGTGGACAGATTACTACGAGCAGTACTTC; cdr3_aa: CASSLWTDYYEQYF
j_call: TRBJ2-1; v_call: TRBV25-1; clone_size: .; d_call: .; cdr3_nt: TGTGCCAGCAGGCCCGCGGGATATCAGGGAAATGAGCAGTTCTTC; cdr3_aa: CASRPAGYQGNEQFF
j_call: TRBJ1-2; v_call: TRBV6-1; clone_size: .; d_call: .; cdr3_nt: TGTGCCAGCAGTGAAGGGGCAGGCGGGGGCTACACCTTC; cdr3_aa: CASSEGAGGGYTF
j_call: TRBJ1-1; v_call: TRBV11-2; clone_size: few; d_call: TRBD1; cdr3_nt: TGTGCCAGCAGCTCCAGGGGGCAGAACACTGAAGCTTTCTTT; cdr3_aa: CASSSRGQNTEAFF
j_call: TRBJ2-6; v_call: TRBV18; clone_size: .; d_call: .; cdr3_nt: TGTGCCAGCTCACCACCGAAGGGGGGGACTGGGGCCAACGTCCTGACTTTC; cdr3_aa: CASSPPKGGTGANVLTF
j_call: TRBJ2-7; v_call: TRBV2; clone_size: .; d_call: .; cdr3_nt: TGTGCCAGCAGTGAAGAGACAGGAAACGAGCAGTACTTC; cdr3_aa: CASSEETGNEQYF
j_call: TRBJ1-1; v_call: TRBV5-4; clone_size: few; d_call: TRBD1; cdr3_nt: TGTGCCAGCAGCTCCGGGACAGCCATGAACACTGAAGCTTTCTTT; cdr3_aa: CASSSGTAMNTEAFF
j_call: TRBJ2-1; v_call: TRBV5-8; clone_size: .; d_call: .; cdr3_nt: TGTGCCAGCAGCTTGTTATTCTTTGGGCGATCCAACAATGAGCAGTTCTTC; cdr3_aa: CASSLLFFGRSNNEQFF
j_call: TRBJ1-4; v_call: TRBV6-1; clone_size: few; d_call: .; cdr3_nt: TGTGCCAGCAGTGAAGGCGAAGAAGAGGAAAAACTGTTTTTT; cdr3_aa: CASSEGEEEEKLFF
j_call: TRBJ1-5; v_call: TRBV10-1; clone_size: .; d_call: TRBD1; cdr3_nt: TGCGCCAGCAGTGAAGGGGGCGGGAATCAGCCCCAGCATTTT; cdr3_aa: CASSEGGGNQPQHF
j_call: TRBJ1-3; v_call: TRBV19; clone_size: .; d_call: TRBD1; cdr3_nt: TGTGCCAGTACCCATTACAGGGGGAGCTCTGGAAACACCATATATTTT; cdr3_aa: CASTHYRGSSGNTIYF
j_call: TRBJ2-1; v_call: TRBV6-2/TRBV6-3; clone_size: few; d_call: .; cdr3_nt: TGTGCCAGCAGCCTTCTGAATGAGCAGTTCTTC; cdr3_aa: CASSLLNEQFF
j_call: TRBJ2-1; v_call: TRBV7-2; clone_size: .; d_call: .; cdr3_nt: TGTGCCAGCAGCTTAAACCCTAGCGTACGGGCCAATGAGCAGTTCTTC; cdr3_aa: CASSLNPSVRANEQFF
j_call: TRBJ2-5; v_call: TRBV6-5; clone_size: .; d_call: TRBD1; cdr3_nt: TGTGCCAGCAGTTACAGTCCCGGGACAGGGCTGGAGACCCAGTACTTC; cdr3_aa: CASSYSPGTGLETQYF
j_call: TRBJ1-1; v_call: TRBV19; clone_size: .; d_call: .; cdr3_nt: TGTGCCAGTGGGTCGGGGGTAAACACTGAAGCTTTCTTT; cdr3_aa: CASGSGVNTEAFF
j_call: TRBJ2-1; v_call: TRBV7-3; clone_size: few; d_call: .; cdr3_nt: TGTGCCAGCAGCTTACTAGGGCAGGGGACGGATGAGCAGTTCTTC; cdr3_aa: CASSLLGQGTDEQFF
j_call: TRBJ2-7; v_call: TRBV28; clone_size: .; d_call: .; cdr3_nt: TGTGCCAGCAGTCCCATTTCCACCTACGAGCAGTACTTC; cdr3_aa: CASSPISTYEQYF
j_call: TRBJ2-5; v_call: TRBV4-2; clone_size: .; d_call: .; cdr3_nt: TGTGCCAGCAGCCAGTCCCAGGGGGTAGCGGGAAGTGAGGAGACCCAGTACTTC; cdr3_aa: CASSQSQGVAGSEETQYF
j_call: TRBJ2-5; v_call: TRBV6-6; clone_size: .; d_call: TRBD1; cdr3_nt: TGTGCCAGCAGTAAGGATACAGGGGTAGAGACCCAGTACTTC; cdr3_aa: CASSKDTGVETQYF
j_call: TRBJ1-2; v_call: TRBV5-4; clone_size: .; d_call: TRBD1; cdr3_nt: TGTGCCAGCAGCTTAGACAGGGATCGCGGCTACACCTTC; cdr3_aa: CASSLDRDRGYTF
j_call: TRBJ2-1; v_call: TRBV2; clone_size: .; d_call: .; cdr3_nt: TGTGCCAGCGCGGCCAACCGGCAGGGATGGTATGAGCAGTTCTTC; cdr3_aa: CASAANRQGWYEQFF
j_call: TRBJ1-3; v_call: TRBV14; clone_size: .; d_call: .; cdr3_nt: TGTGCCAGCAGCGAACGGAGCACTGGAAACACCATATATTTT; cdr3_aa: CASSERSTGNTIYF
j_call: TRBJ1-1; v_call: TRBV12-3/TRBV12-4; clone_size: .; d_call: .; cdr3_nt: TGTGCCAGCAGTAGGGGCACTGAAGCTTTCTTT; cdr3_aa: CASSRGTEAFF
j_call: TRBJ2-1; v_call: TRBV10-2; clone_size: .; d_call: .; cdr3_nt: TGCGCCAGCAGTGACGGCAATGAGCAGTTCTTC; cdr3_aa: CASSDGNEQFF
j_call: TRBJ1-1; v_call: TRBV5-1; clone_size: .; d_call: .; cdr3_nt: TGCGCCAGCAGCTTGGAGGGGCGAACTACGAACACTGAAGCTTTCTTT; cdr3_aa: CASSLEGRTTNTEAFF
j_call: TRBJ2-5; v_call: TRBV7-2; clone_size: .; d_call: .; cdr3_nt: TGTGCCAGCAGCTTAGGTGTAGGGGGACAAGAGACCCAGTACTTC; cdr3_aa: CASSLGVGGQETQYF
j_call: TRBJ2-7; v_call: TRBV19; clone_size: .; d_call: TRBD2; cdr3_nt: TGTGCCAGTAGCGCTCTCGGGGGGATCTACGAGCAGTACTTC; cdr3_aa: CASSALGGIYEQYF
j_call: TRBJ1-1; v_call: TRBV28; clone_size: .; d_call: .; cdr3_nt: TGTGCCAGCACCCTCGGGAGTATCACTGAAGCTTTCTTT; cdr3_aa: CASTLGSITEAFF
j_call: TRBJ2-3; v_call: TRBV29-1; clone_size: once; d_call: .; cdr3_nt: TGCAGCGTTGATGATAGGGGGGGTGGAGATACGCAGTATTTT; cdr3_aa: CSVDDRGGGDTQYF